The 16 T cell receptor beta chains below were found in one sample sequenced in a study of blood T cell repertoires in COVID-19 (dated by TCRdb to 2020 to 2021). Library creation used the immunoSEQ multiplex PCR assay. TCRdb limited this immuneACCESS table to in-frame rearrangements with V and J called. A share of clones is missing; checked studies link under half to unresolved V genes, and the rest is unexplained. The sample table contains more than 85,000 clones; only one count was recorded for around 87% of them. The top ten clonotypes cover about a sixth of the sample. Sequenced input: peripheral blood. These receptors were collected from a human donor in a cohort sampled during active COVID-19.

This clone has a single count. The chain combines TRBV4-1 with TRBJ1-4, with 9 positions matching TRBD1. The junction had 6 bases not matched to a gene; V was cut back by 5 bases and J by 8 bases. This CDR3 spans 14 amino acids. Per germline, CDR1 MGHRA and CDR2 YSYEKL. Written as DNA, the CDR3 is TGCGCCAGCAGCTGGACAGGGGTTGGGGAAAAACTGTTTTTT. It specifies CASSWTGVGEKLFF.

The chain combines TRBV27 with TRBJ1-1, with D hard to call. The V and J ends lost 0 bases and 7 bases respectively, with 9 bases between them. This CDR3 comprises 13 residues. Germline assignment: CDR1 MNHEY and CDR2 SMNVEV (reference sequence). CDR3 coding DNA: TGTGCCAGCAGTTTATCGTCCGAGTATGAAGCTTTCTTT. It encodes CASSLSSEYEAFF.

This chain links TRBV18 with TRBJ1-2; TRBD1 matches at 7 bases. The CDR3 consists of 15 residues. V lost 4 bases and J lost 3; bases outside the gene matches: 8. Germline V gene sequence: CDR1 KGHSH, CDR2 LQKENI. The DNA of the CDR3 is TGTGCCAGCTCACGCCCGGGACAGACCGACTATGGCTACACCTTC. Protein product: CASSRPGQTDYGYTF.

This rearrangement joins TRBV6-2 or TRBV6-3 to TRBJ1-2; TRBD1 matches at 7 bases. Trimming took 5 bases from V and 5 from J; bases not matched to a gene: 11. CDR3 size: 15 residues. Germline values: CDR1 MNHEY, CDR2 SVGEGT. The CDR3 region has the DNA TGTGCCAGCAGTGACACAGGGGCTCGACAGTATGGCTACACCTTC. Its protein product is CASSDTGARQYGYTF.

CDR3 protein: CALRSGQTLRGGNTIYF. CDR3 DNA sequence: TGTGCCTTAAGATCGGGACAGACATTAAGAGGGGGAAACACCATATATTTT. The chain uses TRBV19 and TRBJ1-3; TRBD1 matches at 7 bases. Trimming removed 11 bases from V and 4 bases from J; junction bases left unmatched: 20. Germline CDR1 is LNHDA and CDR2 is SQIVND (reference sequence). The CDR3 consists of 17 residues.

CDR3 sequence (DNA): TGTGCCAGCAGCTCCTACCCGAGGACTAGCGGGGGGGCAACCGGGGAGCTGTTTTTT. Its protein product is CASSSYPRTSGGATGELFF. The chain carries TRBV7-3 and TRBJ2-2, with TRBD2 matching over 15 bases. The CDR3 loop spans 19 amino acids. Germline lookup yields CDR1 SGHTA and CDR2 FQGTGA. The V segment lost 4 bases and the J segment 5 bases; nucleotides outside the gene matches: 11.

J is TRBJ1-5 and V is TRBV7-2, with 7 positions matching TRBD1. CDR1 SGHTA and CDR2 FQGNSA come from the germline V gene. The V and J ends lost 0 bases and 7 bases, in that order; junction bases with no gene match: 6. The length of the CDR3 is 15 residues. CDR3 bases: TGTGCCAGCAGCTTAGCGCGAGGGGGCGGGCAGCCCCAGCATTTT. This sequence encodes CASSLARGGGQPQHF.

V gene TRBV3-1 (or the pseudogene TRBV3-2) combines with J gene TRBJ2-3, with D unclear. V lost 5 bases and J 0 bases, leaving 15 bases between the germline ends. The CDR3 loop spans 16 amino acids. Per germline, CDR1 LGHDT and CDR2 YNNKEL (reference sequence). DNA for the CDR3: TGTGCCAGCAGCTTCACCTCCACATCTAGCACAGATACGCAGTATTTT. It encodes CASSFTSTSSTDTQYF.

This rearrangement joins TRBV28 to TRBJ1-5; TRBD1 aligns across 7 bases. The junction had 7 bases not matched to a gene; V was cut back by 5 bases and J by 3 bases. The CDR3 runs 15 residues. The V gene's germline CDR1 is MDHEN and CDR2 SYDVKM. CDR3 sequence: CASSVNRGHNQPQHF. The CDR3 DNA is TGTGCCAGCAGTGTCAACAGGGGTCACAATCAGCCCCAGCATTTT.

Only one count was recorded for this clone. The V and J genes are TRBV4-1 and TRBJ1-5; weak D call: TRBD1 (5 bases). The CDR3 is 18 amino acids. Trimming removed 0 bases from V and 3 bases from J, with 18 bases in between. Germline V gene sequence: CDR1 MGHRA, CDR2 YSYEKL. Here the CDR3 DNA reads TGCGCCAGCAGCCAAGATCTAGTCAGGGTTTCACTCAATCAGCCCCAGCATTTT. Translating gives CASSQDLVRVSLNQPQHF.

This clone has only a few counts. The V and J genes are TRBV7-8 and TRBJ1-2, with D tentatively TRBD1 (5 bases). V was shortened by 1 base and J by 5 bases, with 26 bases between the two germline ends. Germline CDR1 reads SGHVS; CDR2 reads FQNEAQ. The CDR3 spans 19 residues. The CDR3 sequence: CASSLGARTRVTLGYGYTF. The CDR3 DNA reads as TGTGCCAGCAGCTTAGGGGCCCGGACAAGGGTCACCCTCGGGTATGGCTACACCTTC.

The chain joins TRBV24-1 to TRBJ2-3; TRBD1 matches 9 bases. Germline CDR1 KGHDR, CDR2 SFDVKD. Trimming took 0 bases from V and 2 from J; bases not matched to a gene: 2. CDR3 length: 16 residues. The CDR3 DNA is TGTGCCACCAGTGATTTGGGGACAGGGCTCACAGATACGCAGTATTTT. Its translation: CATSDLGTGLTDTQYF.

The chain has TRBV5-1 and TRBJ1-6; possible D gene TRBD1, 6 bases. The CDR3 is 18 residues long. Germline assignment: CDR1 SGHRS and CDR2 YFSETQ. V shed 4 bases and J shed 0 bases, with 17 bases lying between them. The chain's CDR3 is CASSMTQGHSSYNSPLHF. CDR3 nucleotides: TGCGCCAGCAGCATGACACAGGGACACAGCTCCTATAATTCACCCCTCCACTTT.

The chain has TRBV6-2 or TRBV6-3 and TRBJ1-2; a weak D match, TRBD1 (5 bases). Germline CDR1 and CDR2: MNHEY and SVGEGT. Deletions cut 4 bases from V and 8 bases from J, with 14 bases between. The CDR3 totals 13 residues. The DNA for the CDR3 is TGTGCCAGCAGTTCCCGGGAGGGACGGGGCTACACCTTC. The encoded protein is CASSSREGRGYTF.

V and J are TRBV6-5 and TRBJ2-7; TRBD2 agrees at 7 bases. Germline V CDR1 and CDR2: MNHEY, SVGAGI. The CDR3 consists of 15 residues. V shed 5 bases and J 1 base; nucleotides not matched to a gene: 8. The CDR3, as DNA: TGTGCCAGCAGTACGCCTAGCGGTGCTTCCTACGAGCAGTACTTC. Encoded protein: CASSTPSGASYEQYF.

This chain connects TRBV11-2 to TRBJ1-2, with 8 bases fitting TRBD1. The length of the CDR3 is 14 residues. With V trimmed by 4 bases and J by 8 bases, 9 bases remained unmatched. From germline, CDR1 is SGHAT and CDR2 FQNNGV. The CDR3 spells CASSWERTGKGYTF. The DNA of the CDR3 is TGTGCCAGCAGCTGGGAAAGGACAGGGAAGGGCTACACCTTC.